These T cell receptor beta chains were read from a single sample in a study of cytomegalovirus exposure and HLA in healthy donors. TCRdb's copy holds only in-frame clones and misses some; the assay was immunoSEQ multiplex PCR. The repertoire holds about 360,000 clones, with 70% to 90% as singletons. Sequencing used PBMCs. Receptors originate from a woman aged 18-30 years in good health and CMV-seronegative. The CDR3 runs from the conserved cysteine through the conserved F or W. Each record gives: D gene, clone size, V gene, CDR3 protein. A D gene is named only where the DNA matches it firmly. The listing skips clone size in some rows; elsewhere it reads once, few, many or a size class.

D gene: TRBD2; clone size: -; V gene: TRBV4-1; CDR3 protein: CASSQDHLAGRGEQFF
D gene: TRBD1; clone size: once; V gene: TRBV5-1; CDR3 protein: CASIRTGGKSGELFF
D gene: -; clone size: -; V gene: TRBV13; CDR3 protein: CASSSRVESYNEQFF
D gene: -; clone size: -; V gene: TRBV11-3; CDR3 protein: CASSSWLISTHRNSNQPQHF
D gene: TRBD1; clone size: -; V gene: TRBV19; CDR3 protein: CASSIQGAGEQYF
D gene: TRBD2; clone size: -; V gene: TRBV2; CDR3 protein: CASHGLAGSLSDTQYF
D gene: TRBD2; clone size: -; V gene: TRBV28; CDR3 protein: CASSPPGGGTGELFF
D gene: TRBD1; clone size: -; V gene: TRBV11-2; CDR3 protein: CASSLVGGPGQNYGYTF
D gene: TRBD2; clone size: -; V gene: TRBV6-4; CDR3 protein: CASSDMAGGSTDTQYF
D gene: -; clone size: -; V gene: TRBV5-6; CDR3 protein: CASSRPRGSIRSYEQYF
D gene: -; clone size: -; V gene: TRBV5-1; CDR3 protein: CASSLGTLEYRGYTF
D gene: -; clone size: -; V gene: TRBV6-5; CDR3 protein: CASTTTATNEKLFF
D gene: TRBD1; clone size: once; V gene: TRBV28; CDR3 protein: CASSSSGTGTYNEQFF
D gene: TRBD2; clone size: -; V gene: TRBV19; CDR3 protein: CASSISSGDTDTQYF
D gene: TRBD1; clone size: -; V gene: TRBV2; CDR3 protein: CASSEPDRVSGNTIYF
D gene: -; clone size: -; V gene: TRBV6-4; CDR3 protein: CASSERESSYNEQFF
D gene: TRBD2; clone size: -; V gene: TRBV5-6; CDR3 protein: CASSFLSGTSGRSDTQYF
D gene: TRBD1; clone size: -; V gene: TRBV9; CDR3 protein: CASSPNLGQGNTEAFF
D gene: TRBD1; clone size: -; V gene: TRBV5-1; CDR3 protein: CASSLGQGPYEQYF
D gene: TRBD2; clone size: -; V gene: TRBV5-1; CDR3 protein: CASSAPGLAGETQYF
D gene: -; clone size: -; V gene: TRBV6-1; CDR3 protein: CASSDWATGELFF
D gene: TRBD1; clone size: -; V gene: TRBV2; CDR3 protein: CASAGDRGQETQYF
D gene: -; clone size: few; V gene: TRBV10-3; CDR3 protein: CATSLRDTEAFF
D gene: -; clone size: -; V gene: TRBV18; CDR3 protein: CASSPRDNPEKLFF
D gene: -; clone size: -; V gene: TRBV28; CDR3 protein: CASSAGPRGEQFF
D gene: -; clone size: -; V gene: TRBV18; CDR3 protein: CASSPDSLFEAFF
D gene: TRBD2; clone size: -; V gene: TRBV28; CDR3 protein: CASSPPLAGTGELFF
D gene: -; clone size: -; V gene: TRBV6-5; CDR3 protein: CASSMLALPTDTQYF
D gene: -; clone size: -; V gene: TRBV2; CDR3 protein: CASSAERGGLNTEAFF
D gene: TRBD1; clone size: -; V gene: TRBV7-6; CDR3 protein: CASSLEAGGYEQYF
D gene: -; clone size: -; V gene: TRBV2; CDR3 protein: CASCGYTGELFF
D gene: -; clone size: -; V gene: TRBV4-1; CDR3 protein: CASSLGGGDSNQPQHF
D gene: -; clone size: -; V gene: TRBV18; CDR3 protein: CASSTGTNYEQYF